The source of this T cell receptor (beta chain) is a study of OX40 agonist ivuxolimab in advanced cancers. Sequencing used immunoSEQ multiplex PCR; TCRdb keeps in-frame clones, though not all of them. The data show around 74,000 clones, around 92% seen once. Study conclusions and caveats: By week 6 at 0.1 to 3.0 mg/kg, blood CD4+ and CD8+ T cells had expanded clonally.

Details on this clone: What it recognizes is unknown.

The J segment lost 6 bases and the V segment lost 4 bases, leaving 8 bases of the junction unmatched. Germline V gives CDR1 GTSNPN, CDR2 SVGIG (reference sequence). The CDR3 extends over 13 amino acids. The sequencing used CD4+ or CD8+ T cells sorted from blood, collected in a trial of the OX40 agonist ivuxolimab. The sequence came from an adult with an advanced solid tumor such as melanoma, head and neck, liver or kidney cancer. The chain has TRBV30 and TRBJ2-7; 8 nucleotides agree with TRBD1. CDR3 bases: TGTGCCTGGACAGCTGACAGGGGAACCGAGCAGTACTTC. Residues: CAWTADRGTEQYF.